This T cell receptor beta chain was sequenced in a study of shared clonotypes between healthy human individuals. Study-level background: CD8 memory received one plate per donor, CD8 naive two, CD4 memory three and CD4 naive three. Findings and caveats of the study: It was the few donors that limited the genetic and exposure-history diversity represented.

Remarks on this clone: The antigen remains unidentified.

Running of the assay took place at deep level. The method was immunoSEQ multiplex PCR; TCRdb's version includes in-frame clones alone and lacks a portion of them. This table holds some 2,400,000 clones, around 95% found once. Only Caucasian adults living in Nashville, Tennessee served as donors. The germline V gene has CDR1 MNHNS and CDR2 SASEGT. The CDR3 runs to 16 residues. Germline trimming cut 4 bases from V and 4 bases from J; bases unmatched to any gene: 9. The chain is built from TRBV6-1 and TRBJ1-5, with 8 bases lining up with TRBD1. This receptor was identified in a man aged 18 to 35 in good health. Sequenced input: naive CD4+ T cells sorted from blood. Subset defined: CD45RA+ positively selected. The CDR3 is CASSGRTGLTNQPQHF. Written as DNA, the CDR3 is TGTGCCAGCAGTGGGCGGACAGGGCTAACGAATCAGCCCCAGCATTTT.